The T cell receptor beta chain under discussion was sequenced for a study of T cell repertoires in cytomegalovirus infection. Across the study: It can be stated that public TCR beta signatures indicated CMV infection as well as a matching HLA type. Study observations and caveats: Dominating the ex vivo response were TCR beta clonotypes that were CMV-specific and HLA-C-restricted. Cumulative frequency of public TCR beta families picked out carriers of CMV plus the relevant HLA.

The CDR3 consists of 14 residues. Germline-derived CDR1 and CDR2 are SGHTA and FQGTGA. V lost 7 bases and J lost 3, with 12 bases in between. TCRdb reprocessed the reads via MiXCR and lists one record per CDR3 protein. The sample has 290,000 or so distinct CDR3 sequences; about 8.8% are singletons. This clonotype showed up just a few times. Antigen: not known. This chain uses TRBV7-3 with TRBJ2-2; tentative D call: TRBD2 (7 bases). The receptor comes from a human donor in good health (CMV status not recorded). Some clones in this sample may be carry-over from other donors' samples. Sequencing input: PBMCs. CDR3 sequence: CASMKGGDTGELFF. CDR3 coding DNA: TGTGCCAGCATGAAGGGGGGGGACACCGGGGAGCTGTTTTTT.